This is a list of T cell receptor beta chains from one sample in a study of blood T cells in healthy people across ages. TCRdb reprocessed the 5' RACE reads with MiXCR, giving one entry per CDR3 protein. The data contain about 1.6 million distinct CDR3 sequences, about 35% of them seen just once; the ten biggest clones take up 11%. The specimen was blood. The receptors derive from a woman in her thirties in good health. CDR3s include the opening cysteine and the closing phenylalanine or tryptophan. Each record gives: J gene, D gene, clone size, V gene, CDR3 protein, CDR3 DNA. A D gene is named only where the DNA matches it firmly. Size tells how often a clone was seen (once, few, many) or the class of an expanded clone, and some rows leave it out.

TRBJ1-5 TRBD1 NA TRBV20-1 CSARDSQGGNQPQHF TGCAGTGCTAGAGATTCACAGGGGGGGAATCAGCCCCAGCATTTT
TRBJ2-7 NA few TRBV6-6 CASSYSSEYYEQYF TGTGCCAGCAGTTACAGCTCAGAATACTACGAGCAGTACTTC
TRBJ1-2 NA few TRBV29-1 CSVWGGLPGYTF TGCAGCGTTTGGGGCGGATTACCGGGCTACACCTTC
TRBJ1-2 NA NA TRBV20-1 CSATRDGYGYTF TGCAGTGCTACTCGAGACGGCTATGGCTACACCTTC
TRBJ2-1 NA NA TRBV20-1 CSARDRRSYNEQFF TGCAGTGCTAGAGATCGCAGGTCCTACAATGAGCAGTTCTTC
TRBJ2-7 NA NA TRBV20-1 CSARDSRYEQYF TGCAGTGCTCGTGACTCCCGGTACGAGCAGTACTTC
TRBJ2-5 TRBD1 NA TRBV2 CASPTRTGLGETQYF TGTGCCAGCCCAACCAGGACAGGGCTTGGGGAGACCCAGTACTTC
TRBJ2-3 NA NA TRBV5-1 CASSLAQGRGEDTQYF TGCGCCAGCAGCTTGGCACAGGGAAGGGGAGAAGATACGCAGTATTTT
TRBJ2-5 NA many TRBV5-1 CASSLGRYQETQYF TGTGCCAGCAGCTTGGGGCGGTACCAAGAGACCCAGTACTTC
TRBJ2-7 NA NA TRBV10-2 CASSPSPKEEQYF TGCGCCAGCAGTCCAAGTCCTAAAGAGGAGCAGTACTTC
TRBJ1-6 NA NA TRBV19 CASSFPGTVNSPLHF TGTGCCAGTAGTTTCCCCGGGACGGTGAATTCACCCCTCCACTTT
TRBJ2-3 NA NA TRBV6-5 CASSLDTGSSTDTQYF TGTGCCAGCAGCCTCGATACGGGATCAAGCACAGATACGCAGTATTTT
TRBJ2-3 NA NA TRBV7-3 CASSSDYIATDTQYF TGTGCCAGCAGCTCGGACTATATCGCCACAGATACGCAGTATTTT
TRBJ2-3 NA NA TRBV28 CASSPLGMAADTQYF TGTGCCAGCAGCCCCTTAGGGATGGCGGCAGATACGCAGTATTTT
TRBJ1-5 NA NA TRBV20-1 CSATRGNQPQHF TGCAGTGCCACCCGGGGAAATCAGCCCCAGCATTTT
TRBJ1-1 NA few TRBV29-1 CSVEVEESSFGPFF TGCAGCGTTGAAGTCGAGGAGTCGTCCTTTGGTCCTTTCTTT
TRBJ2-1 NA NA TRBV11-2 CASSSIDSRREQFF TGTGCCAGCAGCTCCATCGACTCCCGAAGGGAGCAGTTCTTC
TRBJ2-3 NA NA TRBV2 CASSEDPGTDTQYF TGTGCCAGCAGTGAGGACCCAGGCACAGATACGCAGTATTTT
TRBJ2-3 NA NA TRBV18 CASSPTRTASTDTQYF TGTGCCAGCTCACCCACCCGGACAGCGAGCACAGATACGCAGTATTTT
TRBJ2-7 NA few TRBV20-1 CSARVIDAYEQYF TGCAGTGCTAGAGTTATTGACGCCTACGAGCAGTACTTC
TRBJ2-7 TRBD1 NA TRBV20-1 CSARRQGAQGEQYF TGCAGTGCCCGGAGACAGGGGGCTCAGGGGGAGCAGTACTTC
TRBJ1-1 NA NA TRBV7-2 CASSLRTLNTEAFF TGTGCCAGCAGCTTACGAACTCTTAACACTGAAGCTTTCTTT
TRBJ2-5 TRBD2 NA TRBV3-1 CASSPGEGRETQYF TGTGCCAGCAGCCCGGGGGAGGGAAGAGAGACCCAGTACTTC
TRBJ2-5 TRBD1 few TRBV9 CASSGQGRAGETQYF TGTGCCAGCAGCGGACAGGGACGAGCCGGAGAGACCCAGTACTTC
TRBJ2-7 TRBD2 few TRBV27 CASSQNALAGAHEQYF TGTGCCAGCAGTCAAAACGCCTTAGCGGGGGCCCACGAGCAGTACTTC
TRBJ1-2 NA NA TRBV4-2 CASSQESRQNYGYTF TGTGCCAGCAGCCAAGAAAGTCGACAGAACTATGGCTACACCTTC
TRBJ1-2 NA few TRBV13 CASSLSETYGYTF TGTGCCAGCAGCTTATCAGAGACCTATGGCTACACCTTC
TRBJ2-1 TRBD2 NA TRBV27 CASSITSDSYNEQFF TGTGCCAGCAGTATTACTAGCGACTCCTACAATGAGCAGTTCTTC
TRBJ2-1 TRBD2 NA TRBV20-1 CSARGPTSAALNEQFF TGCAGTGCTAGAGGCCCCACTAGCGCCGCACTCAATGAGCAGTTCTTC
TRBJ2-7 TRBD1 few TRBV4-1 CASSRAGTGFSYEQYF TGCGCCAGCAGCCGCGCAGGGACAGGGTTCTCCTACGAGCAGTACTTC
TRBJ1-2 NA NA TRBV5-1 CAGSPGTAYGYTF TGCGCCGGCAGCCCGGGGACGGCATATGGCTACACCTTC
TRBJ2-7 NA many TRBV21-1 CASSKGGNEQYF TGTGCCAGCAGTAAAGGGGGGAACGAGCAGTACTTC
TRBJ2-7 TRBD2 once TRBV6-2/TRBV6-3 CASKISRGGAYEQYF TGTGCCAGCAAAATATCTCGCGGGGGGGCCTACGAGCAGTACTTC
TRBJ1-2 NA few TRBV20-1 CSATPRAFGYTF TGCAGTGCCACACCAAGGGCTTTTGGCTACACCTTC
TRBJ2-1 NA few TRBV5-1 CASTEGGFAYNEQFF TGCGCCAGCACCGAGGGGGGTTTTGCCTACAATGAGCAGTTCTTC
TRBJ1-6 NA few TRBV10-3 CAISESGPESPLHF TGTGCCATCAGTGAGTCAGGACCCGAGTCACCCCTCCACTTT
TRBJ1-2 NA NA TRBV3-1 CASSQEAGCGYTF TGTGCCAGCAGCCAAGAGGCAGGCTGTGGCTACACCTTC
TRBJ2-7 NA NA TRBV6-1 CAGGQGNYEQYF TGTGCCGGGGGGCAGGGGAACTACGAGCAGTACTTC
TRBJ2-6 NA few TRBV3-1 CASSQDAGSFSGANVLTF TGTGCCAGCAGCCAAGACGCAGGAAGCTTCTCTGGGGCCAACGTCCTGACTTTC
TRBJ2-1 TRBD1 NA TRBV9 CASSSRDRHNEQFF TGTGCCAGCAGCTCCAGGGACAGACACAATGAGCAGTTCTTC
TRBJ2-2 NA NA TRBV28 CASRRGSQAGELFF TGTGCCAGCAGAAGAGGGAGTCAGGCCGGGGAGCTGTTTTTT
TRBJ1-1 NA few TRBV20-1 CSAVRGTEAFF TGCAGTGCGGTCCGGGGGACTGAAGCTTTCTTT
TRBJ1-1 NA NA TRBV3-1 CASSQVAESTEAFF TGTGCCAGCAGCCAAGTCGCCGAGAGCACTGAAGCTTTCTTT
TRBJ1-2 TRBD1 NA TRBV12-3/TRBV12-4 CASSWGQGQSSYTF TGTGCCAGCAGTTGGGGACAGGGGCAAAGTAGCTACACCTTC
TRBJ2-7 NA few TRBV30 CAWSPQTGYEQYF TGTGCCTGGAGTCCTCAAACAGGGTACGAGCAGTACTTC
TRBJ2-1 TRBD1 NA TRBV6-2/TRBV6-3 CASMWDRLYNEQFF TGTGCCAGCATGTGGGACAGACTCTACAATGAGCAGTTCTTC
TRBJ2-7 TRBD1 NA TRBV28 CATRTGRAYDEQYF TGTGCCACCCGGACAGGCAGAGCCTACGACGAGCAGTACTTC
TRBJ2-1 TRBD2 NA TRBV30 CAWSWGLAGVDEQFF TGTGCCTGGAGTTGGGGACTAGCGGGGGTGGATGAGCAGTTCTTC
TRBJ2-7 NA NA TRBV5-5 CASSSGLSRLNEQYF TGTGCCAGCAGCTCCGGACTTTCGAGGTTGAACGAGCAGTACTTC
TRBJ2-1 NA few TRBV27 CASSFGLAEGNEQFF TGTGCCAGCAGTTTCGGGCTGGCGGAGGGCAATGAGCAGTTCTTC
TRBJ2-7 TRBD1 NA TRBV9 CASSAEQGRDSIHEQYF TGTGCCAGCAGCGCGGAACAGGGACGGGACAGTATTCACGAGCAGTACTTC
TRBJ2-7 NA NA TRBV5-1 CASSPTANSYNEQYF TGCGCCAGCAGCCCCACAGCAAACTCCTACAATGAGCAGTACTTC
TRBJ2-5 NA few TRBV4-1 CASSPHQGGTQETQYF TGCGCCAGCAGCCCTCACCAGGGGGGGACTCAAGAGACCCAGTACTTC
TRBJ2-7 NA NA TRBV6-1 CASSEMQVRYF TGTGCCAGCAGTGAAATGCAGGTCCGGTACTTC
TRBJ1-2 TRBD1 NA TRBV7-2 CASSKFGTEYGYTF TGTGCCAGCAGCAAGTTTGGGACAGAGTATGGCTACACCTTC
TRBJ1-2 NA few TRBV28 CASSLRTAVYGYTF TGTGCCAGCAGTTTAAGGACGGCGGTCTATGGCTACACCTTC
TRBJ1-6 NA NA TRBV2 CASKVERNNSPLHF TGTGCCAGCAAGGTTGAACGGAATAATTCACCCCTCCACTTT
TRBJ2-3 TRBD2 NA TRBV7-8 CASSPARGGTDTQYF TGTGCCAGCAGCCCCGCCCGGGGGGGCACAGATACGCAGTATTTT
TRBJ2-3 NA few TRBV5-6 CASSFTGITSTDTQYF TGTGCCAGCAGCTTCACAGGGATTACTAGCACGGATACGCAGTATTTT
TRBJ2-7 NA few TRBV29-1 CSVGPSYEQYF TGCAGCGTTGGCCCCTCCTACGAGCAGTACTTC